This T cell receptor (beta chain) emerged from a study of T cell responses to AZD1222 COVID-19 vaccine. On the study more broadly: Analyses pooled second doses at about 4 or about 12 weeks. Overall study results and limits: Repertoires were sampled only after the peak T cell response. Seropositive status at baseline applied to only five or six AZD1222 recipients. Donor demographics were predominantly white British with a female majority; clonal diversity may be underestimated.

Per germline, CDR1 SNHLY and CDR2 FYNNEI. There are 11 residues in the CDR3. Measured with immunoSEQ multiplex PCR; TCRdb has only the in-frame clones, and not every one. The sample has around 120,000 clones, about nine tenths seen once. This clone appeared a single time. Its antigen is unidentified. This receptor was identified in an adult in good health. This rearrangement joins TRBV2 to TRBJ1-2, with 7 bases aligning to TRBD1. The sequences come from peripheral blood, collected on day 0 of AZD1222 vaccination. The CDR3 bases are TGTGGACAGGGTGGGGACTATGGCTACACCTTC. Its protein product is CGQGGDYGYTF.